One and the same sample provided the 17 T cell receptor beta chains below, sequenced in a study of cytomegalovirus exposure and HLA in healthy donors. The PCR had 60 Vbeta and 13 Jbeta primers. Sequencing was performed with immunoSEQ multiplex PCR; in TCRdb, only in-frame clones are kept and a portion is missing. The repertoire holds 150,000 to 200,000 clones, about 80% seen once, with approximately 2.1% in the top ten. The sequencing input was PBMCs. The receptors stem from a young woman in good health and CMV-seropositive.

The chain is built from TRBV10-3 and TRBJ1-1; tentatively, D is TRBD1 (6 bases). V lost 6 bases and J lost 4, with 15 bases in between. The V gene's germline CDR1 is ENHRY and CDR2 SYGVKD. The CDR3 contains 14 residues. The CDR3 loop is CAISLTGPGTEAFF. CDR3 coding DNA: TGTGCCATCAGCCTCACAGGGCCGGGCACTGAAGCTTTCTTT.

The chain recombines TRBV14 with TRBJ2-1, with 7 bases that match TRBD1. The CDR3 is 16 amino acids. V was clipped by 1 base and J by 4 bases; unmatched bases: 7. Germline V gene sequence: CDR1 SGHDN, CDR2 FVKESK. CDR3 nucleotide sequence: TGTGCCAGCAGCCAAGTAAAGACAGGGCTATACAATGAGCAGTTCTTC. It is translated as CASSQVKTGLYNEQFF.

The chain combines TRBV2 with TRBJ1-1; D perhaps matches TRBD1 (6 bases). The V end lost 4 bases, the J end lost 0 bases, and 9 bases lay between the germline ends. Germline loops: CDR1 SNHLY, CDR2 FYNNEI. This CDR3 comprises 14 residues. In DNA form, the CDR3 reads TGTGCCAGCAGTGTGAACAGGGTGAACACTGAAGCTTTCTTT. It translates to CASSVNRVNTEAFF.

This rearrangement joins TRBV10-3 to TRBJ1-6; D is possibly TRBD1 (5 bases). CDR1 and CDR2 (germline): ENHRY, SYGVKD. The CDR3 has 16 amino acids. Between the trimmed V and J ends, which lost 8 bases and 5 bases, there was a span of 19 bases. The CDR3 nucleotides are TGTGCCATCGCCTGGGGGGGGAAGAACGATAATTCACCCCTCCACTTT. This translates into CAIAWGGKNDNSPLHF.

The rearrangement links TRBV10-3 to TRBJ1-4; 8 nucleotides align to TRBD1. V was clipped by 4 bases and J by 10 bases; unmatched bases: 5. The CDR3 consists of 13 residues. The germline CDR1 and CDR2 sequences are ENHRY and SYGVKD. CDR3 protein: CAISVDRVGKLFF. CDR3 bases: TGTGCCATCAGTGTGGACAGGGTAGGAAAACTGTTTTTT.

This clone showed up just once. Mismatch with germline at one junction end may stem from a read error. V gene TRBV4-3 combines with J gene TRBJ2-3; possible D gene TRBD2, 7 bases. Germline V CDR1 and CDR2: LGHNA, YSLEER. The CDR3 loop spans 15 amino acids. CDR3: CASSQDSGRGGTRYF. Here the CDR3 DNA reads TGCGCCAGCAGCCAAGATTCGGGGAGGGGGGGTACGCGGTATTTT.

The CDR3 nucleotides read TGTGCCAGCAATAGACGGGTAAATCAGCCCCAGCATTTT. This encodes CASNRRVNQPQHF. This chain links TRBV2 with TRBJ1-5; D gene uncertain. Germline loops: CDR1 SNHLY, CDR2 FYNNEI. Between the trimmed V and J ends, which lost 7 bases and 4 bases, there was a span of 11 bases. The CDR3 has 13 amino acids.

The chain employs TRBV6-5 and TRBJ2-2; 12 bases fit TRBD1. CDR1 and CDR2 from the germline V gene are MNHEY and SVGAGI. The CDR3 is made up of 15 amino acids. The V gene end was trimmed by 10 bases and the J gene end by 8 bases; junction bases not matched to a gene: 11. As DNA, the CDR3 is TGTGCCATCGGAAATAGGGACAGGGGGCTTGGGGAGCTGTTTTTT. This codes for CAIGNRDRGLGELFF.

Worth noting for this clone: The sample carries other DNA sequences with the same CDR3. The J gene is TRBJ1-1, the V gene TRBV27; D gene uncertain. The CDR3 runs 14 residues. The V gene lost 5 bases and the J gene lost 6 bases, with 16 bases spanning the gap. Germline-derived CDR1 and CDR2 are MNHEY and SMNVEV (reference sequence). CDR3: CASSLHPTTSEAFF. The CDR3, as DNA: TGTGCCAGCAGTCTGCACCCGACAACTTCTGAAGCTTTCTTT.

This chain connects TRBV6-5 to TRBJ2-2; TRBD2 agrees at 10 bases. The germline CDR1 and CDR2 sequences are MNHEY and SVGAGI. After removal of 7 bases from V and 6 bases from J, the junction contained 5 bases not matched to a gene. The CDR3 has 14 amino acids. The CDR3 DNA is TGTGCCAGCAAAACAGCGGGGGGGCCCGGGGAGCTGTTTTTT. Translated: CASKTAGGPGELFF.

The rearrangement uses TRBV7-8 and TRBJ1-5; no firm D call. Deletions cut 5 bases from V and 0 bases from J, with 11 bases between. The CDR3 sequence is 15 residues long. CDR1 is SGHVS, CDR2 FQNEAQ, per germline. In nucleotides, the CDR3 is TGTGCCAGCAGCCTAACAGTGGGTAGCAATCAGCCCCAGCATTTT. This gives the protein CASSLTVGSNQPQHF.

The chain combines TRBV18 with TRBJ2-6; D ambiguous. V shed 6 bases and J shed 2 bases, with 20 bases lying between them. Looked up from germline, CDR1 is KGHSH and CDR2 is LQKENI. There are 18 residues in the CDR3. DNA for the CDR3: TGTGCCAGCTCGTCTACCGGGTCTTCCTTCACTGGGGCCAACGTCCTGACTTTC. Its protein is CASSSTGSSFTGANVLTF.

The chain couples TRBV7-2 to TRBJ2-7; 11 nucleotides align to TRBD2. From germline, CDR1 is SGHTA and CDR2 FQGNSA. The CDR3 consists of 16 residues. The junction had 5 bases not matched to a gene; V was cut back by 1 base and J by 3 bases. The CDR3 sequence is CASSLGASGRNYEQYF. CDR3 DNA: TGTGCCAGCAGCTTAGGCGCTAGCGGGAGGAACTACGAGCAGTACTTC.

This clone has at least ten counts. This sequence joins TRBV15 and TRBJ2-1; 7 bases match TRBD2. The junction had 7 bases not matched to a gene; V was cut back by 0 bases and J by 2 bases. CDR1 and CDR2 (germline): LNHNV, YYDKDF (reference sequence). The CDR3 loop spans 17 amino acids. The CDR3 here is CATSRDGRAGAYNEQFF. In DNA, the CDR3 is TGTGCCACCAGCAGAGATGGGAGGGCCGGTGCCTACAATGAGCAGTTCTTC.

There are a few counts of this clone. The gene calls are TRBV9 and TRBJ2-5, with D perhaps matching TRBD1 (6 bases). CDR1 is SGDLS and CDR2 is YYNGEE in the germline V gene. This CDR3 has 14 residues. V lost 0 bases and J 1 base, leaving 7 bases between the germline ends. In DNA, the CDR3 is TGTGCCAGCAGCGTAGGACAGGCCCAAGAGACCCAGTACTTC. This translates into CASSVGQAQETQYF.

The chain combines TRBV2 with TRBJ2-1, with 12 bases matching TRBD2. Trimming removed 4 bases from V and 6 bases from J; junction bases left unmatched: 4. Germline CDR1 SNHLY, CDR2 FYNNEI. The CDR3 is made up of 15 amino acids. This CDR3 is CASSGGGLAGNEQFF. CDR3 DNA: TGTGCCAGCAGTGGGGGGGGACTAGCGGGCAATGAGCAGTTCTTC. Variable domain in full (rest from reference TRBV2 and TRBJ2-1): EPEVTQTPSHQVTQMGQEVILRCVPISNHLYFYWYRQILGQKVEFLVSFYNNEISEKSEIFDDQFSVERPDGSNFTLKIRSTKLEDSAMYFCASSGGGLAGNEQFFGPGTRLTVL.

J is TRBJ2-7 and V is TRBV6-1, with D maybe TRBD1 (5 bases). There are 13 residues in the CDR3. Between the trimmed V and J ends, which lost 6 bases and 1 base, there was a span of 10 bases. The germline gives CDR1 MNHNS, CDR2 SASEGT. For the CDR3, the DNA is TGTGCCAGCAGAGTAAAGGGGTCCTACGAGCAGTACTTC. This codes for CASRVKGSYEQYF.